This TCR beta chain was sequenced during a study of blood T cell repertoires in COVID-19. Study overall: T cells, B-cell-depleted T cells, or PBMCs supplied cDNA or gDNA.

Authors' data handling: Amplifying reference gene primers gave estimates of nucleated cell counts. Assay: immunoSEQ multiplex PCR; the TCRdb copy retains only in-frame clones and omits some. V and J calls plus clone size are reproduced from that table; the DNA served to infer D and trimming. The data hold a few hundred thousand clones, with roughly 87% observed a single time. Recruits, aged about 18 to 95 years, lived in some 25 US areas. Cohort 3 recovered donors had two negative PCRs, clearance, or symptom resolution. The CDR3 has 16 residues. J gave up 2 bases and V 1 base, and 6 bases lay outside the gene matches. CDR1 is SSHAT, CDR2 FNYEAQ, per germline (reference sequence). This clone was found once.

The sequenced material came from PBMCs or T cells enriched from blood (not recorded which). The chain combines TRBV7-7 with TRBJ2-3; 7 bases match TRBD1. This TCR was sampled from a woman aged 50 to 60 who had recovered from COVID-19. CDR3 nucleotides: TGTGCCAGCAGCTTAGTCCTCGGGACAGCCACAGATACGCAGTATTTT. It translates to CASSLVLGTATDTQYF.